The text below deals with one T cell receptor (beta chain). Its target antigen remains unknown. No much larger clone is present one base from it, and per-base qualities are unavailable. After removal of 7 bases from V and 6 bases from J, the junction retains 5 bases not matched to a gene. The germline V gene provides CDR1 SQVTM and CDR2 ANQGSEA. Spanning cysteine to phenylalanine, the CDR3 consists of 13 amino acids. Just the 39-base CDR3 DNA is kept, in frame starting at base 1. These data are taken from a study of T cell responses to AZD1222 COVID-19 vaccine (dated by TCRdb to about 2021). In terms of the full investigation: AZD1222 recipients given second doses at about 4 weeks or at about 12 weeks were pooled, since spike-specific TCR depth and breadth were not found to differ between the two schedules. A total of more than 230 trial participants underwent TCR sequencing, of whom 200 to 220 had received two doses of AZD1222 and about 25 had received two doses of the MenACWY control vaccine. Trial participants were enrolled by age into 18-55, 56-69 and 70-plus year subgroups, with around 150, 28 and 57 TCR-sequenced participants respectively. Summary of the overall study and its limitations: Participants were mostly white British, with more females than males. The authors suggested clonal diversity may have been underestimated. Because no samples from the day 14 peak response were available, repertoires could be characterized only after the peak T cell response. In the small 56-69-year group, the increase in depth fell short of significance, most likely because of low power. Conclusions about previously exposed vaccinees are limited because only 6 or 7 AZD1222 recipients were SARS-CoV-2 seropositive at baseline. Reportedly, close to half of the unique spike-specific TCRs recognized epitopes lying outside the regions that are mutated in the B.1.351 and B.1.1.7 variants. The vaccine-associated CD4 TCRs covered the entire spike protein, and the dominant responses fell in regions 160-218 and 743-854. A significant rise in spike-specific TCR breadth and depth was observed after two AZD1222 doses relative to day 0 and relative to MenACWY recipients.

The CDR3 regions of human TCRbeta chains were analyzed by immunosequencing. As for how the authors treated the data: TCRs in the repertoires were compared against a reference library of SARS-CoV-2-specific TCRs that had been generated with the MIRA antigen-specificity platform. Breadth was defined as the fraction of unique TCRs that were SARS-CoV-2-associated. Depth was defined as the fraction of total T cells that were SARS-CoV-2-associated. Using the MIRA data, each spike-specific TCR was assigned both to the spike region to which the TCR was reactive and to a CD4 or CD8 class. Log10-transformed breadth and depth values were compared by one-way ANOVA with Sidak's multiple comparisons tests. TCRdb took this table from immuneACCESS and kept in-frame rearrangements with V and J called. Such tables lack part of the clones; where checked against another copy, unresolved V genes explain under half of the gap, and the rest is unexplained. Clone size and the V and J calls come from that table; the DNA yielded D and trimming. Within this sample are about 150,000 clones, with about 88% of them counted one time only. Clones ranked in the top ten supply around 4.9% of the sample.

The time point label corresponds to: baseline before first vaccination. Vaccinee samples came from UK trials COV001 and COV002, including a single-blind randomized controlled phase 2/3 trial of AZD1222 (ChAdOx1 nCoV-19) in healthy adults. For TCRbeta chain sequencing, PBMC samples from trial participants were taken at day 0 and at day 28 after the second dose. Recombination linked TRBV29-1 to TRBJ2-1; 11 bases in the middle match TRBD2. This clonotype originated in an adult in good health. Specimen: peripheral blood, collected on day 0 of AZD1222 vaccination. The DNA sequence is TGCAGCGCTCGACTAGCGGGGTTCAATGAGCAGTTCTTC. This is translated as CSARLAGFNEQFF.